The clone carrying this T cell receptor beta chain was seen only a few times. Assay used: immunoSEQ multiplex PCR; TCRdb lists only in-frame clones, some missing. The sample lists approximately 170,000 clones; 80% to 90% were seen once. The data originate from a study of blood T cell repertoires in COVID-19. Study-wide context: The United States, Italy and Spain were the sources of the acute and convalescent COVID-19 samples. The cDNA or gDNA used as material had been derived from T cells, B-cell-depleted T cells, or PBMCs.

Trimming removed 4 bases from V and 3 bases from J, with 14 bases in between. The CDR3 has 14 amino acids. The germline gives CDR1 SGHNT, CDR2 YYREEE (reference sequence). This chain links TRBV5-4 with TRBJ2-7; TRBD2 is a possible D gene (6 bases). The sequence was obtained from a man aged 50-59 years with active or convalescent COVID-19. The sequencing input was peripheral blood. CDR3 DNA sequence: TGTGCCAGCAGCGGGGGGTTGGAGGGCTACGAGCAGTACTTC. The encoded protein is CASSGGLEGYEQYF.